These 3 T cell receptor beta chains originate from one sample sequenced in a study of blood T cell repertoires in COVID-19. Measured with immunoSEQ multiplex PCR; TCRdb has only the in-frame clones, and not every one. The table lists over 350,000 clones, 75% to 90% of them singletons. The sequenced sample consisted of peripheral blood. These receptors all come from a woman in her 30s with acute or convalescent COVID-19.

The V gene is TRBV4-2, the J gene TRBJ1-1; perhaps TRBD1 as D (6 bases). CDR1 LGHNA and CDR2 YNFKEQ come from the germline V gene. This CDR3 has 16 residues. V was pared by 3 bases and J by 4 bases, with 18 bases between. The CDR3 DNA reads TGTGCCAGCAGCCATCCTATCACGGACAGCCCCACTGAAGCTTTCTTT. Amino acid sequence: CASSHPITDSPTEAFF.

The rearrangement links TRBV7-3 to TRBJ2-1, with 8 nucleotides matching TRBD2. V lost 5 bases and J lost 1; bases outside the gene matches: 4. This CDR3 region has 15 residues. Germline V gives CDR1 SGHTA, CDR2 FQGTGA. Written as DNA, the CDR3 is TGTGCCAGCAGCCCCGGACTAGCTTCCTACAATGAGCAGTTCTTC. The encoded protein is CASSPGLASYNEQFF. Drawing the rest from reference TRBV7-3 and TRBJ2-1, the complete variable domain is GAGVSQTPSNKVTEKGKYVELRCDPISGHTALYWYRQSLGQGPEFLIYFQGTGAADDSGLPNDRFFAVRPEGSVSTLKIQRTERGDSAVYLCASSPGLASYNEQFFGPGTRLTVL.

This sequence joins TRBV3-1 (or the pseudogene TRBV3-2) and TRBJ1-2, with 7 bases aligning to TRBD1. J was trimmed by 6 bases and V by 2 bases; bases with no gene match: 15. CDR1 is LGHDT and CDR2 is YNNKEL in the germline V gene (reference sequence). The CDR3 consists of 17 residues. The CDR3 spells CASSQYRGGRLSDGYTF. The CDR3, as DNA: TGTGCCAGCAGCCAATACAGGGGCGGTCGGTTAAGCGATGGCTACACCTTC.